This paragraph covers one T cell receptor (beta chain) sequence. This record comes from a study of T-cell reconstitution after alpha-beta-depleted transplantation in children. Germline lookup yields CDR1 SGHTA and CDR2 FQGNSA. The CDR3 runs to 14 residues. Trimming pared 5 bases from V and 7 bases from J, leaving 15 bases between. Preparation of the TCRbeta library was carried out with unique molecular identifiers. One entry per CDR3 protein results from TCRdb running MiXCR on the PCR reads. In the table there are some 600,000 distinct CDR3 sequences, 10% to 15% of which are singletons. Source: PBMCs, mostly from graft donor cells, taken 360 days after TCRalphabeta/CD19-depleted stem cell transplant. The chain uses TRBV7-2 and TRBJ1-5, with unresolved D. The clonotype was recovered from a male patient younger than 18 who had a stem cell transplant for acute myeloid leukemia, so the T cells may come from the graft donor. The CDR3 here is CASSRTVLGQPQHF. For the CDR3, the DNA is TGTGCCAGCAGCCGGACGGTTTTGGGGCAGCCCCAGCATTTT.